The sequence of this T cell receptor beta chain was determined in a study of cytomegalovirus exposure and HLA in healthy donors. Study context: Clustering assigned about 76% of the roughly 420 genotyped donors to the Caucasian-associated ancestry cluster.

Details on this clone: Its cognate antigen is unknown.

The CDR3 totals 19 residues. The germline V gene has CDR1 SGHRS and CDR2 YFSETQ. Findings and limits, study-wide: Later analysis demonstrated an association between a missense DCLRE1C variant and TCR beta V- and J-gene trimming. TCR beta sequences reportedly predicted the HLA-A and HLA-B alleles of most subjects accurately.

PCR amplification relied on 60 Vbeta primers (plus 13 Jbeta primers). The table came from immunoSEQ multiplex PCR; TCRdb's copy has only in-frame clones and leaves some out. The sample holds about 100,000 clones; 65% to 80% are singletons and the top ten take around 3.8%. This TCR was sampled from a woman between 50 and 59 years old in good health and CMV-seropositive. The V call is TRBV5-1, the J call TRBJ2-5; TRBD1 matches 12 bases. The J call may be mistaken, given a closer DNA end match to TRBJ2-7. Sequenced sample: PBMCs. DNA for the CDR3: TGCGCCAGCAGCTTTGGGCCCGGGACAGGGGGCGGTAGCTCCTACGAGCAGTACTTC. Its protein product is CASSFGPGTGGGSSYEQYF.